This T cell receptor (beta chain) is from a study of OX40 agonist ivuxolimab in advanced cancers. About the study: Checkpoint inhibitors had been given previously to under 50% of patients. Study conclusions and caveats: Both CD4+ and CD8+ T cell populations in blood had undergone clonal expansion by week 6 at 0.1 to 3.0 mg/kg. Fewer expanded clones were found on average in CD4+ than in CD8+ T cells. Some nonresponders likewise displayed low normalized T-cell clonal expansion.

Measured with immunoSEQ multiplex PCR; TCRdb has only the in-frame clones, and not every one. The profile covers about 80,000 clones, with around 86% appearing a single time and approximately 0.3% taken by the ten largest. As for this clone: Its antigen is not known.

Germline V lookup: CDR1 SGHTA, CDR2 FQGTGA. V was pared by 5 bases and J by 13 bases, with 13 bases of the junction left unmatched. The CDR3 has 15 residues. The clonotype was recovered from an adult with an advanced solid tumor such as melanoma, head and neck, liver or kidney cancer. The V gene is TRBV7-3, the J gene TRBJ2-1, with 11 bases lining up with TRBD2. The sequencing here drew on CD4+ or CD8+ T cells sorted from blood, taken in a trial of the OX40 agonist ivuxolimab. The CDR3 region is CASSPLGLADPFQFF. The CDR3, as DNA: TGTGCCAGCAGCCCACTGGGACTAGCGGATCCCTTTCAGTTCTTC.